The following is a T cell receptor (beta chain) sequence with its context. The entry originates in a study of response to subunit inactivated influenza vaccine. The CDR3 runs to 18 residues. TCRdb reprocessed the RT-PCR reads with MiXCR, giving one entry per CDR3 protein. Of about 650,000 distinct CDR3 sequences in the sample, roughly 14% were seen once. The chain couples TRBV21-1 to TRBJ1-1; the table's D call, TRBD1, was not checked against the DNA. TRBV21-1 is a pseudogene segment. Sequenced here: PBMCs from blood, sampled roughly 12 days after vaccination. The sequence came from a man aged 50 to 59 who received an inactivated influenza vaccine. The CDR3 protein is CASSKEVDRESSNTEAFF. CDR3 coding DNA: TGTGCCAGCAGCAAAGAAGTAGACAGGGAATCATCGAACACTGAAGCTTTCTTT.